This T cell receptor beta chain derives from a study of blood T cell repertoires in COVID-19. Assay used: immunoSEQ multiplex PCR; TCRdb lists only in-frame clones, some missing. The sample shows fewer than 150,000 clones, about 76% of them seen only once. Germline lookup yields CDR1 SGHRS and CDR2 YFSETQ. This CDR3 has 16 residues. Trimming left V 5 bases short and J 3 bases short, with 17 bases between. This TCR came from a man older than 75 with acute or convalescent COVID-19. This chain connects TRBV5-1 to TRBJ1-4; tentative D call: TRBD1 (5 bases). The specimen sequenced was peripheral blood. In DNA, the CDR3 is TGCGCCAGCAGAAGAAAAACCGACAGCTCTAATGAAAAACTGTTTTTT. This translates into CASRRKTDSSNEKLFF.